This T cell receptor (beta chain) was identified in a study of monozygotic twins with cystic fibrosis. Study-level information: Library input was around 2.8 micrograms of fragmented DNA, with approximately 14 PCR cycles.

Points from the study as a whole: J usage was most co-twin-similar in 8 of 16 pairs, V in 13. No link emerged between shared CDR3 counts and age, concordance or severity. Low clonality (median roughly 0.0099) suggested a mostly naive repertoire.

The V gene's germline CDR1 is SGHRS and CDR2 YFSETQ. The germline V and J ends were trimmed by 2 bases and 0 bases, with 9 bases remaining between them. The CDR3 is 14 residues long. As for this clone: The target antigen is unknown.

Profiling relied on immunoSEQ multiplex PCR, and the TCRdb table lists in-frame clones only, not all of them. Among approximately 34,000 clones, approximately 87% were seen once, and the ten largest hold roughly 1.7%. Sequenced: blood. The V gene is TRBV5-1, the J gene TRBJ2-7; D not resolved. The receptor comes from a girl aged 2-10 years with cystic fibrosis. The CDR3 DNA sequence: TGCGCCAGCAGCTTCCAGTCTGGCTCCTACGAGCAGTACTTC. Protein sequence: CASSFQSGSYEQYF.